This T cell receptor (beta chain) stems from a study of shared clonotypes between healthy human individuals. Whole-study findings and limits: A reduction in generation probabilities was seen for non-shared clonotypes relative to those shared by all four donors.

With regard to this clone: Its antigen is not known.

V dropped 2 bases and J dropped 5 bases, with 7 bases sitting between them. Germline V lookup: CDR1 MNHNS, CDR2 SASEGT. The CDR3 is 13 residues long. Authors' processing steps: ImmunoSEQ yielded junction-only sequences lacking quality scores, so filtering differed. Measured with immunoSEQ multiplex PCR; TCRdb has only the in-frame clones, and not every one. V, J and clone size are taken as reported in that table, and D and trimming were inferred from the DNA itself. The profile shows 2 million or so clones, 85% to 95% of them singletons. Input material: naive CD4+ T cells sorted from blood. As to subset: CD45RA+ positively selected. The chain recombines TRBV6-1 with TRBJ1-5; D is undetermined. The TCR comes from a man aged 18 to 35 in good health. CDR3 in amino acids: CASSEQDYQPQHF. As DNA, the CDR3 is TGTGCCAGCAGTGAACAGGATTATCAGCCCCAGCATTTT.